The 19 T cell receptor beta chains below come from one sample, sequenced in a study of vaccination effects on CD4 cells after COVID-19. These receptors have no known antigen. ViraFEST used viral peptide pools to expand antigen-specific CD4+ T cells before sequencing. Isolating CD4+ T cells followed around nine days of culture. Vaccinees lacked prior SARS-CoV-2 infection and tested negative for nucleocapsid antibodies. Assay used: immunoSEQ multiplex PCR; TCRdb lists only in-frame clones, some missing. The data contain over 20,000 clones, about 76% of them singletons. Sequencing used CD4+ T cells from PBMCs cultured with SARS-CoV-2 spike peptides, obtained before COVID-19 vaccination. Receptor source: a human donor who received a COVID-19 vaccine.

This clone was observed a few times. This chain joins TRBV4-2 and TRBJ2-7, with TRBD2 matching 11 bases. CDR1 LGHNA and CDR2 YNFKEQ come from the germline V gene. J was trimmed by 2 bases and V by 3 bases; bases with no gene match: 6. This CDR3 is 16 amino acids long. The CDR3 DNA is TGTGCCAGCAGCCATGTCCGACTAGCGGGAACCTACGAGCAGTACTTC. This codes for CASSHVRLAGTYEQYF.

This rearrangement joins TRBV11-2 to TRBJ1-4, with D possibly TRBD1 on 6 matching bases. The length of the CDR3 is 13 residues. The V gene's germline CDR1 is SGHAT and CDR2 FQNNGV. V was shortened by 11 bases and J by 3 bases, with 13 bases between the two germline ends. In nucleotides, the CDR3 is TGTGCCGGTTCGAGGGGGGCTAATGAAAAACTGTTTTTT. Protein: CAGSRGANEKLFF.

The chain employs TRBV7-8 and TRBJ2-5; D remains unclear. V was shortened by 1 base and J by 2 bases, with 5 bases between the two germline ends. CDR3 size: 13 residues. The V gene's germline CDR1 is SGHVS and CDR2 FQNEAQ. Written as DNA, the CDR3 is TGTGCCAGCAGCTTAGGAGCGCAAGAGACCCAGTACTTC. Translated, it gives CASSLGAQETQYF.

V is TRBV5-1 and J is TRBJ2-1; D is unclear. The CDR3 has 14 amino acids. V dropped 4 bases and J dropped 5 bases, with 13 bases sitting between them. In germline, CDR1 is SGHRS, CDR2 YFSETQ. The CDR3 DNA sequence: TGCGCCAGCAGCAGGTTGGAAGCCAACAATGAGCAGTTCTTC. It encodes CASSRLEANNEQFF.

The chain carries TRBV5-1 and TRBJ2-5, with D possibly TRBD2 on 7 matching bases. Trimming took 4 bases from V and 5 from J, leaving 12 bases between them. CDR3 length equals 13 residues. CDR1 is SGHRS, CDR2 YFSETQ, per germline. Here the CDR3 DNA reads TGCGCCAGCAGCCGGAGGGGGGGCGAGACCCAGTACTTC. This gives the protein CASSRRGGETQYF.

The rearrangement links TRBV29-1 to TRBJ2-7, with 12 nucleotides matching TRBD2. V lost 6 bases, J lost 6 bases, and 3 bases stayed unmatched. Per the germline V gene, CDR1 is SQVTM and CDR2 is ANQGSEA. The CDR3 runs to 12 residues. The CDR3 DNA reads TGCAGCGTAGGACTAGCGGGAATCGAGCAGTACTTC. Encoded protein: CSVGLAGIEQYF.

The chain uses TRBV29-1 and TRBJ2-1, with TRBD2 matching 10 bases. Per germline, CDR1 SQVTM and CDR2 ANQGSEA. This CDR3 spans 14 amino acids. J gave up 4 bases and V 3 bases, and 3 bases lay outside the gene matches. The CDR3 coding sequence is TGCAGCGTTGACCAGCGGGGGGGATACAATGAGCAGTTCTTC. Protein sequence: CSVDQRGGYNEQFF.

The gene calls are TRBV12-1 and TRBJ2-3; the table's D call of TRBD2 was not tested on the DNA. TRBV12-1 is deemed a pseudogene. The CDR3 extends over 17 amino acids. This chain's CDR3 is CASSFRAGGPVVDTQYF. In DNA, the CDR3 is TGTGCCAGCAGCTTTCGAGCGGGGGGGCCGGTGGTAGATACGCAGTATTTT.

The CDR3 nucleotides read TGTGCCAGCAGCTTGGGCACTAGCTCCTACAATGAGCAGTTCTTC. This encodes CASSLGTSSYNEQFF. The chain uses TRBV5-4 and TRBJ2-1; perhaps TRBD2 as D (5 bases). The CDR3 is 15 amino acids. Germline CDR1 is SGHNT and CDR2 is YYREEE (reference sequence). Between the trimmed V and J ends, which lost 0 bases and 0 bases, there was a span of 7 bases. Full variable domain (missing parts from reference TRBV5-4 and TRBJ2-1): ETGVTQSPTHLIKTRGQQVTLRCSSQSGHNTVSWYQQALGQGPQFIFQYYREEENGRGNFPPRFSGLQFPNYSSELNVNALELDDSALYLCASSLGTSSYNEQFFGPGTRLTVL.

The chain is built from TRBV10-3 and TRBJ2-2, with 9 bases identical to TRBD1. V gave up 2 bases and J gave up 4 bases; unmatched junction bases: 8. The CDR3 spans 17 residues. In germline, CDR1 is ENHRY, CDR2 SYGVKD. The CDR3 is CAISEVRQGVRTGELFF. The CDR3 bases are TGTGCCATCAGTGAGGTTAGACAGGGGGTGCGCACCGGGGAGCTGTTTTTT.

The chain has TRBV5-1 and TRBJ1-2; tentatively, D is TRBD1 (6 bases). The CDR3 covers 17 residues. Deletions cut 3 bases from V and 3 bases from J, with 21 bases between. Germline lookup yields CDR1 SGHRS and CDR2 YFSETQ. The CDR3 loop reads CASSSDVNTGFHYGYTF. The CDR3 DNA reads as TGCGCCAGCAGCTCTGACGTAAACACAGGGTTCCACTATGGCTACACCTTC.

The V call is TRBV5-6, the J call TRBJ2-5, with 14 bases lining up with TRBD2. Germline values: CDR1 SGHDT, CDR2 YYEEEE. Trimming at V came to 3 bases and at J to 5 bases, leaving 6 bases not matched to a gene. The CDR3 covers 16 residues. Written as DNA, the CDR3 is TGTGCCAGCAGCTCGGGACTAGCGGGAGTACTTGAGACCCAGTACTTC. Its protein is CASSSGLAGVLETQYF.

V is TRBV11-2 and J is TRBJ1-2; 9 bases line up with TRBD1. V shed 1 base, J shed 1 base, and the junction held 10 bases outside the gene matches. This CDR3 contains 18 residues. Germline CDR1 and CDR2: SGHAT and FQNNGV. The DNA for the CDR3 is TGTGCCAGCAGCTTAGGTCTGTGGACAGGGGCTAATAACTATGGCTACACCTTC. Translating it yields CASSLGLWTGANNYGYTF.

The genes are TRBV6-4 and TRBJ2-6, with TRBD2 as a possible D gene (5 bases). Deletions cut 5 bases from V and 4 bases from J, with 9 bases between. The length of the CDR3 is 14 residues. Germline V lookup: CDR1 MRHNA, CDR2 SNTAGT. The chain's CDR3 is CASSPLAGANVLTF. The CDR3 coding sequence is TGTGCCAGCAGTCCTCTAGCCGGGGCCAACGTCCTGACTTTC.

The CDR3 reads CASSPDPGAFQPQHF. CDR3 nucleotide sequence: TGTGCCAGCAGCCCGGATCCAGGGGCGTTTCAGCCCCAGCATTTT. The chain joins TRBV5-4 to TRBJ1-5, with a tentative D call TRBD1 (6 bases). Germline assignment: CDR1 SGHNT and CDR2 YYREEE (reference sequence). The CDR3 has 15 residues. V was shortened by 4 bases and J by 6 bases, with 17 bases between the two germline ends.

This sequence joins TRBV2 and TRBJ2-2; TRBD2 is a possible D gene (5 bases). The V and J ends lost 7 bases and 4 bases respectively, with 16 bases between them. The CDR3 has 15 residues. Per the germline V gene, CDR1 is SNHLY and CDR2 is FYNNEI. Here the CDR3 reads CASTPGSRTTGELFF. CDR3 nucleotides: TGTGCCAGCACCCCGGGATCTCGGACCACCGGGGAGCTGTTTTTT.

This clone was seen once. This chain uses TRBV3-1 (or the pseudogene TRBV3-2) with TRBJ2-1; 7 nucleotides match TRBD2. V gave up 3 bases and J gave up 3 bases; unmatched junction bases: 11. The CDR3 is 17 amino acids. The germline CDR1 and CDR2 sequences are LGHDT and YNNKEL (reference sequence). DNA of the CDR3: TGTGCCAGCAGCCACCGACTAGCCTTTGAGGGCTACAATGAGCAGTTCTTC. Protein sequence: CASSHRLAFEGYNEQFF.

This clone has just a few counts. The chain combines TRBV25-1 with TRBJ1-4, with D hard to call. Germline V CDR1 and CDR2: MGHDK, SYGVNS. The CDR3 covers 14 residues. Trimming took 8 bases from V and 1 from J, leaving 11 bases between them. CDR3 coding DNA: TGTGCCAGCGGAGAGGGAGGAACTAATGAAAAACTGTTTTTT. Its protein is CASGEGGTNEKLFF.

This rearrangement joins TRBV5-1 to TRBJ2-6; D is uncertain. The CDR3 is made up of 13 amino acids. From germline, CDR1 is SGHRS and CDR2 YFSETQ. Trimming removed 4 bases at V and 2 bases at J, with 4 bases between. CDR3 region: CASSLPGANVLTF. As DNA, the CDR3 is TGCGCCAGCAGCCTACCTGGGGCCAACGTCCTGACTTTC.